A selection of T cell receptor beta chains follows, all from one sample in a study of OX40 agonist ivuxolimab in advanced cancers. The protocol was immunoSEQ multiplex PCR, while the TCRdb copy is restricted to in-frame clones and leaves out a portion. The table records around 140,000 clones, just over 90% of them present only once. Sample: CD4+ or CD8+ T cells sorted from blood, taken in a trial of the OX40 agonist ivuxolimab. The receptors were gathered from an adult with an advanced solid tumor such as melanoma, head and neck, liver or kidney cancer. CDR3s include the opening cysteine and the closing phenylalanine or tryptophan. D genes are given only for firm matches. Where a row states a size, it is once, few, many or the class of an expanded clone; other rows omit it.

d_gene: TRBD1; v_gene: TRBV5-6; j_gene: TRBJ1-5; abundance: NA; CDR3nt: TGTGCCAGCAGTTCCTTCACAGGGGTCAATCAGCCCCAGCATTTT; CDR3aa: CASSSFTGVNQPQHF
d_gene: TRBD2; v_gene: TRBV11-2; j_gene: TRBJ2-4; abundance: NA; CDR3nt: TGTGCCAGCAGCTTGGCCCCGGGGGGGGTAGCCAAAAACATTCAGTACTTC; CDR3aa: CASSLAPGGVAKNIQYF
d_gene: TRBD2; v_gene: TRBV11-2; j_gene: TRBJ2-1; abundance: NA; CDR3nt: TGTGCCAGCAGCTTATCAATCGGGAGCGGGAGACACAATGAGCAGTTCTTC; CDR3aa: CASSLSIGSGRHNEQFF
d_gene: NA; v_gene: TRBV6-6; j_gene: TRBJ2-3; abundance: NA; CDR3nt: TGTGCCAGCAGTCCACCTGCGGTCGATACGCAGTATTTT; CDR3aa: CASSPPAVDTQYF
d_gene: TRBD1; v_gene: TRBV15; j_gene: TRBJ2-1; abundance: NA; CDR3nt: TGTGCCACCAGCAGAACTCCCGTTAGGGGGCTCGAGGGCAATGAGCAGTTCTTC; CDR3aa: CATSRTPVRGLEGNEQFF
d_gene: NA; v_gene: TRBV9; j_gene: TRBJ1-1; abundance: NA; CDR3nt: TGTGCCAGCAGCGTAGCGGGACCTAAGGAAGCTTTCTTT; CDR3aa: CASSVAGPKEAFF
d_gene: NA; v_gene: TRBV29-1; j_gene: TRBJ1-1; abundance: NA; CDR3nt: TGCAGCGTAGCTGACGCGATGAACACTGAAGCTTTCTTT; CDR3aa: CSVADAMNTEAFF
d_gene: NA; v_gene: TRBV7-6; j_gene: TRBJ1-1; abundance: NA; CDR3nt: TGTGCCAGCAGCTCCCCCGACAGACCCAACACTGAAGCTTTCTTT; CDR3aa: CASSSPDRPNTEAFF
d_gene: TRBD1; v_gene: TRBV4-1; j_gene: TRBJ1-2; abundance: NA; CDR3nt: TGCGCCAGCAGCCATATGGGACAGGGGAACTATGGCTACACCTTC; CDR3aa: CASSHMGQGNYGYTF
d_gene: NA; v_gene: TRBV15; j_gene: TRBJ2-6; abundance: NA; CDR3nt: TGTGCCACCAGCAGCCAACTCAATGTTGCGGGGGCCAACGTCCTGACTTTC; CDR3aa: CATSSQLNVAGANVLTF
d_gene: NA; v_gene: TRBV25-1; j_gene: TRBJ2-3; abundance: NA; CDR3nt: TGTGCCAGCAGTGGCTGGGCGACAGATTCCAATACGCAGTATTTT; CDR3aa: CASSGWATDSNTQYF
d_gene: NA; v_gene: TRBV19; j_gene: TRBJ1-3; abundance: once; CDR3nt: TGTGCCAGTACCACCCACAGGGAAGCTGGAAACACCATATATTTT; CDR3aa: CASTTHREAGNTIYF
d_gene: NA; v_gene: TRBV29-1; j_gene: TRBJ2-1; abundance: NA; CDR3nt: TGCAGCCGCAGGGGCGGGAACAATGAGCAGTTCTTC; CDR3aa: CSRRGGNNEQFF
d_gene: TRBD1; v_gene: TRBV10-3; j_gene: TRBJ1-1; abundance: NA; CDR3nt: TGTGCCATCAGCCTGGGGACAGGGGGCCAGAAGGGTGAAGCTTTCTTT; CDR3aa: CAISLGTGGQKGEAFF
d_gene: NA; v_gene: TRBV7-9; j_gene: TRBJ1-1; abundance: NA; CDR3nt: TGTGCCAGCAGCTCCGCCGGTAGGATCACTGAAGCTTTCTTT; CDR3aa: CASSSAGRITEAFF
d_gene: NA; v_gene: TRBV4-3; j_gene: TRBJ1-1; abundance: few; CDR3nt: TGCGCCAGCAGCCCCTCCCACGGGCGCAACACTGAAGCTTTCTTT; CDR3aa: CASSPSHGRNTEAFF
d_gene: TRBD1; v_gene: TRBV9; j_gene: TRBJ2-5; abundance: NA; CDR3nt: TGTGCCAGCAGCGACAGGGGACAGGGCCAAGAGACCCAGTACTTC; CDR3aa: CASSDRGQGQETQYF
d_gene: NA; v_gene: TRBV7-2; j_gene: TRBJ2-6; abundance: NA; CDR3nt: TGTGCCAGCAGCTTAGACCAACTCTATTCTGGGGCCAACGTCCTGACTTTC; CDR3aa: CASSLDQLYSGANVLTF
d_gene: NA; v_gene: TRBV5-4; j_gene: TRBJ2-7; abundance: NA; CDR3nt: TGTGCCAGCAGCTTGAAGGGGGAGACCTACGAGCAGTACTTC; CDR3aa: CASSLKGETYEQYF
d_gene: TRBD1; v_gene: TRBV10-3; j_gene: TRBJ2-7; abundance: NA; CDR3nt: TGTGCCATCAGAGGGACAGGGAACGCCTACGAGCAGTACTTC; CDR3aa: CAIRGTGNAYEQYF
d_gene: TRBD2; v_gene: TRBV19; j_gene: TRBJ2-3; abundance: NA; CDR3nt: TGTGCCAGTATGCAGCGGGACACAGATACGCAGTATTTT; CDR3aa: CASMQRDTDTQYF
d_gene: TRBD2; v_gene: TRBV28; j_gene: TRBJ2-3; abundance: NA; CDR3nt: TGTGCCAGCAGTTTGGATTTACTAGCGGGAGGGACCGGGGATACGCAGTATTTT; CDR3aa: CASSLDLLAGGTGDTQYF
d_gene: TRBD1; v_gene: TRBV19; j_gene: TRBJ2-3; abundance: NA; CDR3nt: TGTGCCAGTAGTATACGACAGGGGGTATCAGGATTTAGGTTGGATACGCAGTATTTT; CDR3aa: CASSIRQGVSGFRLDTQYF
d_gene: NA; v_gene: TRBV10-3; j_gene: TRBJ2-3; abundance: NA; CDR3nt: TGTGCCATCGGGGCCACAGATACGCAGTATTTT; CDR3aa: CAIGATDTQYF
d_gene: NA; v_gene: TRBV4-3; j_gene: TRBJ2-7; abundance: NA; CDR3nt: TGCGCCAGCAGCCAACCACCCCGGGGCCTCTACGAGCAGTACTTC; CDR3aa: CASSQPPRGLYEQYF
d_gene: NA; v_gene: TRBV28; j_gene: TRBJ2-1; abundance: NA; CDR3nt: TGTGCCAGCAGTTGGAGAGCGAATGAGCAGTTCTTC; CDR3aa: CASSWRANEQFF
d_gene: TRBD1; v_gene: TRBV19; j_gene: TRBJ2-5; abundance: NA; CDR3nt: TGTGCCAGTAGTATAGAGGGGACAGGTCGACAAGAGACCCAGTACTTC; CDR3aa: CASSIEGTGRQETQYF
d_gene: TRBD1; v_gene: TRBV6-5; j_gene: TRBJ2-3; abundance: NA; CDR3nt: TGTGCCAGCAGTTACTCCGGACAGGGCCGTGCAGATACGCAGTATTTT; CDR3aa: CASSYSGQGRADTQYF
d_gene: TRBD2; v_gene: TRBV2; j_gene: TRBJ2-3; abundance: NA; CDR3nt: TGTGCCAGCAGTCCCCTAAACGGGAGGAGCACAGATACGCAGTATTTT; CDR3aa: CASSPLNGRSTDTQYF
d_gene: NA; v_gene: TRBV11-2; j_gene: TRBJ1-4; abundance: NA; CDR3nt: TGTGCCAGCAGCTTAGATGCAACTAATGAAAAACTGTTTTTT; CDR3aa: CASSLDATNEKLFF
d_gene: NA; v_gene: TRBV6-5; j_gene: TRBJ1-2; abundance: NA; CDR3nt: TGTGCCAGCAGTTACTCGACTCTCGGTGGCTACACCTTC; CDR3aa: CASSYSTLGGYTF
d_gene: NA; v_gene: TRBV5-1; j_gene: TRBJ1-2; abundance: NA; CDR3nt: TGCGCCAGCAGCCAGGAGGGGTCGCCCCTCTATGGCTACACCTTC; CDR3aa: CASSQEGSPLYGYTF
d_gene: NA; v_gene: TRBV5-4; j_gene: TRBJ2-2; abundance: NA; CDR3nt: TGTGCCAGCAGCTTGGAGGCCGGGGTGAACACCGGGGAGCTGTTTTTT; CDR3aa: CASSLEAGVNTGELFF
d_gene: NA; v_gene: TRBV10-3; j_gene: TRBJ1-2; abundance: NA; CDR3nt: TGTGCCATCAGTGAGTCCGGAAACTATGGCTACACCTTC; CDR3aa: CAISESGNYGYTF
d_gene: NA; v_gene: TRBV9; j_gene: TRBJ1-4; abundance: NA; CDR3nt: TGTGCCAGCAGCGCGTCCGTAGGAGACGCAACTAATGAAAAACTGTTTTTT; CDR3aa: CASSASVGDATNEKLFF
d_gene: NA; v_gene: TRBV7-6; j_gene: TRBJ2-5; abundance: NA; CDR3nt: TGTGCCAGCAGCATCCAAGAGACCCAGTACTTC; CDR3aa: CASSIQETQYF